The 12 T cell receptor beta chains below all came from one sample that was sequenced in a study of chemoradiotherapy in HPV16-positive cancers. Only in-frame clones appear in the TCRdb table, and some are missing; sequencing was by immunoSEQ multiplex PCR. The table has around 17,000 clones, around 92% seen once. Material: blood, obtained from a patient who underwent chemoradiotherapy. The receptors stem from a human donor with HPV-associated anogenital cancer.

This clone is large in the sample. This chain links TRBV15 with TRBJ2-2; D remains ambiguous. CDR3 length: 15 residues. The V end was cut by 0 bases, the J end by 6 bases, with 11 bases between. The germline V gene encodes CDR1 LNHNV and CDR2 YYDKDF (reference sequence). The CDR3 nucleotides are TGTGCCACCAGCAGAGACCACGAAGGACCCGGGGAGCTGTTTTTT. Its protein is CATSRDHEGPGELFF. Full variable domain (outside the CDR3, taken from reference TRBV15 and TRBJ2-2): DAMVIQNPRYQVTQFGKPVTLSCSQTLNHNVMYWYQQKSSQAPKLLFHYYDKDFNNEADTPDNFQSRRPNTSFCFLDIRSPGLGDTAMYLCATSRDHEGPGELFFGEGSRLTVL.

J is TRBJ2-5 and V is TRBV7-2; 8 bases line up with TRBD1. V was pared by 5 bases and J by 5 bases, with 13 bases of the junction left unmatched. The germline V gene has CDR1 SGHTA and CDR2 FQGNSA. The CDR3 runs to 16 residues. CDR3: CASSRRPRGPWETQYF. CDR3 in DNA: TGTGCCAGCAGCCGTAGACCCAGGGGGCCTTGGGAGACCCAGTACTTC. The full variable domain, with the rest looked up from reference TRBV7-2 and TRBJ2-5, is GAGVSQSPSNKVTEKGKDVELRCDPISGHTALYWYRQSLGQGLEFLIYFQGNSAPDKSGLPSDRFSAERTGGSVSTLTIQRTQQEDSAVYLCASSRRPRGPWETQYFGPGTRLLVL.

The J gene is TRBJ2-3, the V gene TRBV5-1; 10 bases agree with TRBD2. Per germline, CDR1 SGHRS and CDR2 YFSETQ. The CDR3 sequence is 17 residues long. V shed 4 bases and J 0 bases; nucleotides not matched to a gene: 8. Written as DNA, the CDR3 is TGCGCCAGCAGCACATCTACTAGCGGGGCTAGCACAGATACGCAGTATTTT. Amino acid sequence: CASSTSTSGASTDTQYF.

The rearrangement links TRBV7-2 to TRBJ1-1, with D tentatively TRBD1 (5 bases). This CDR3 is 13 amino acids long. V lost 2 bases, J lost 6 bases, and 10 bases lay in between. The germline V gene has CDR1 SGHTA and CDR2 FQGNSA. CDR3 residues: CASSLPGLPEAFF. CDR3 bases: TGTGCCAGCAGCTTACCGGGGCTCCCTGAAGCTTTCTTT.

The genes are TRBV28 and TRBJ1-5; D unclear. The germline V and J ends were trimmed by 7 bases and 2 bases, with 6 bases remaining between them. Germline V gene data show CDR1 as MDHEN and CDR2 as SYDVKM. CDR3 length: 12 residues. Here the CDR3 reads CASKKGNQPQHF. CDR3 nucleotide sequence: TGTGCCAGCAAAAAGGGCAATCAGCCCCAGCATTTT.

This clone was seen only once. V gene TRBV11-3 combines with J gene TRBJ2-3; 7 bases agree with TRBD1. This CDR3 is 13 amino acids long. CDR1 SGHNT and CDR2 YENEEA come from the germline V gene. V was pared by 6 bases and J by 8 bases, with 8 bases of the junction left unmatched. Written as DNA, the CDR3 is TGTGCCAGCAGTCCCTCGGACAGGATTACGCAGTATTTT. Protein: CASSPSDRITQYF.

The V gene is TRBV7-2, the J gene TRBJ2-3, with 10 bases matching TRBD2. V gave up 5 bases and J gave up 1 base; unmatched junction bases: 6. The germline V gene has CDR1 SGHTA and CDR2 FQGNSA. The CDR3 contains 16 residues. CDR3 residues: CASSASGRAGTDTQYF. Here the CDR3 DNA reads TGTGCCAGCAGCGCAAGCGGGAGGGCCGGCACAGATACGCAGTATTTT.

V and J are TRBV10-3 and TRBJ2-7; TRBD2 matches at 7 bases. The germline V gene has CDR1 ENHRY and CDR2 SYGVKD. J lost 0 bases, V lost 0 bases, and 8 bases had no gene match. The CDR3 has 17 amino acids. The CDR3 spells CAISESLGLVFSYEQYF. The DNA for the CDR3 is TGTGCCATCAGTGAGTCACTCGGACTAGTCTTCTCCTACGAGCAGTACTTC.

The chain couples TRBV4-2 to TRBJ2-3; no clear D gene. With 0 bases removed from V and 2 bases from J, the gap between germline ends came to 9 bases. CDR3 length: 15 residues. From germline, CDR1 is LGHNA and CDR2 YNFKEQ. DNA of the CDR3: TGTGCCAGCAGCCAAGATAAACGGATCACAGATACGCAGTATTTT. Its translation is CASSQDKRITDTQYF.

This clone was recorded a few times. V is TRBV20-1 and J is TRBJ1-1; no clear D. The CDR3 has 11 amino acids. Germline assignment: CDR1 DFQATT and CDR2 SNEGSKA (reference sequence). Trimming shortened V by 6 bases and J by 3 bases, and 8 bases separated the two germline ends. CDR3 nucleotides: TGCAGTGCCGGACTTGACACTGAAGCTTTCTTT. Its translation: CSAGLDTEAFF.

The chain employs TRBV4-1 and TRBJ1-1, with 10 bases lining up with TRBD1. Germline assignment: CDR1 MGHRA and CDR2 YSYEKL. The J segment lost 7 bases and the V segment lost 4 bases, leaving 6 bases of the junction unmatched. The CDR3 has 14 amino acids. The CDR3 protein is CASSPRQGAGEAFF. Written as DNA, the CDR3 is TGCGCCAGCAGCCCTAGACAGGGGGCGGGTGAAGCTTTCTTT.

The rearrangement uses TRBV5-6 and TRBJ2-4; TRBD1 is a possible D gene (6 bases). With 0 bases removed from V and 0 bases from J, the gap between germline ends came to 10 bases. The CDR3 length is 16 residues. CDR1 SGHDT and CDR2 YYEEEE come from the germline V gene. The CDR3 region has the DNA TGTGCCAGCAGCTTGGACAGGGCCCTAGCCAAAAACATTCAGTACTTC. It encodes CASSLDRALAKNIQYF.